The present entry profiles one TCR beta chain with its context. Antigen specificity is unknown. This probably arose from a read error, given a far larger clone one base away. Donors included only healthy HIV-negative adults lacking recent acute infections or vaccinations. Spread over ten immunoSEQ deep assay plates, unsorted PBMC DNA underwent sequencing. This table comes from immunoSEQ multiplex PCR, and its TCRdb copy is limited to in-frame clones, with some not included. Here the sample spans 450,000 to 650,000 clones, around 80% being singletons. This sample is part of a study of shared clonotypes between healthy human individuals. Study observations and caveats: Sampling involved blood alone; tissue repertoires likely differ.

Material for sequencing was PBMCs. The TCR comes from a middle-aged woman in good health. Some clones in this sample may be carry-over from other donors' samples.

The CDR3 DNA is TGTGCCAGCAGCTTAACCGGACAGGGGAATGGCTACACCTTC. Translation: CASSLTGQGNGYTF. The chain couples TRBV7-9 to TRBJ1-2, with TRBD1 matching 9 bases. Unmatched junction bases numbered 4, after V lost 2 bases and J lost 6 bases. Looked up from germline, CDR1 is SEHNR and CDR2 is FQNEAQ (reference sequence). CDR3 length equals 14 residues.